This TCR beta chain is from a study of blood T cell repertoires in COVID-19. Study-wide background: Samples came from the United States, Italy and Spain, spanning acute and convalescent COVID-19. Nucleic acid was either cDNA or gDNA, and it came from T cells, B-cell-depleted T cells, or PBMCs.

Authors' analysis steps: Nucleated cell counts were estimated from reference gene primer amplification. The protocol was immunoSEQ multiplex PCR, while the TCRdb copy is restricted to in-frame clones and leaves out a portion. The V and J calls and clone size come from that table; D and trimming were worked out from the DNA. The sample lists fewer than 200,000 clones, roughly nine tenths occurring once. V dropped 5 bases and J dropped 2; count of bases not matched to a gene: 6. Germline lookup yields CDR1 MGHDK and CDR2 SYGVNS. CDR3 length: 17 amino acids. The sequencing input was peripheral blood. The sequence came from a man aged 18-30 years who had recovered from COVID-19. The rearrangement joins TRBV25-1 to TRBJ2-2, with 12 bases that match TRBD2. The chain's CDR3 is CASSSGLAGQNTGELFF. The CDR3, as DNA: TGTGCCAGCAGTTCCGGACTAGCGGGGCAAAACACCGGGGAGCTGTTTTTT.